Described below is a single T cell receptor (beta chain) sequence and its context. The target antigen is unknown. These data belong to a study of T cell responses to AZD1222 COVID-19 vaccine. Overall study results and limits: Clonal diversity was possibly underestimated, and white British individuals and females predominated among donors. Samples come after the peak T cell response, not at day 14.

Assay: immunoSEQ multiplex PCR; the TCRdb copy retains only in-frame clones and omits some. The table lists fewer than 120,000 clones, 87% of them singletons. Germline values: CDR1 SGHVS, CDR2 FNYEAQ. V shed 5 bases, J shed 5 bases, and the junction held 6 bases outside the gene matches. The CDR3 contains 15 residues. The chain has TRBV7-6 and TRBJ2-7, with 13 bases identical to TRBD2. The sequencing here drew on peripheral blood, taken on day 0 of AZD1222 vaccination. The sequence came from an adult in good health. CDR3 sequence: CASSLGLAGVDEQYF. Written as DNA, the CDR3 is TGTGCCAGCAGCCTAGGACTAGCGGGAGTTGACGAGCAGTACTTC.